This T cell receptor beta chain was identified in a study of CD8+ T cells in alopecia areata. This clone was picked up one time. The treatment was: oral pan-JAK inhibitor, 5-10 mg twice daily. The CDR3 is 14 amino acids. Germline assignment: CDR1 MNHEY and CDR2 SMNVEV (reference sequence). The V end lost 6 bases, the J end lost 3 bases, and 11 bases lay between the germline ends. It was cDNA, reverse transcribed from extracted RNA, that served as the sequencing template. Clones were read by immunoSEQ multiplex PCR, and TCRdb kept only the in-frame ones, dropping some. The sample yields over 60,000 clones, more than 45% seen once.

This TCR derives from a human donor with alopecia areata. The specimen was CD8+ T cells sorted from blood, collected around week 36, from a patient treated with tofacitinib. The genes are TRBV27 and TRBJ1-4, with TRBD1 as a possible D gene (6 bases). The CDR3 is CASRAGTPNEKLFF. The CDR3 nucleotides read TGTGCCAGCAGAGCCGGGACACCTAATGAAAAACTGTTTTTT. The full variable domain, completed using reference TRBV27 and TRBJ1-4, is EAQVTQNPRYLITVTGKKLTVTCSQNMNHEYMSWYRQDPGLGLRQIYYSMNVEVTDKGDVPEGYKVSRKEKRNFPLILESPSPNQTSLYFCASRAGTPNEKLFFGSGTQLSVL.